Below, 27 T cell receptor beta chains from the same sample are listed, as sequenced in a study of blood T cell repertoires in COVID-19 (dated by TCRdb to 2020 to 2022). The library was produced with the immunoSEQ multiplex PCR assay. The source is immuneACCESS, and TCRdb retained only in-frame sequences with V and J called. Part of the clones is not carried over; for the studies checked, unresolved V genes explain less than half of this, and the remainder is unexplained. For this sample there are 150,000 to 200,000 clones; over 75% appear just once. Jointly, the top ten make up roughly 14% of the sample. The source material was peripheral blood. The receptors were sampled from a man in his fifties or sixties who had recovered from COVID-19.

The chain links TRBV21-1 to TRBJ1-2; the listed D gene, TRBD1, was not tested against the DNA. TRBV21-1 is marked as a pseudogene. The length of the CDR3 is 16 residues. CDR3 bases: TGTGCCAGCAGCAATTCATCTGGGACAGGGGCTGATGGCTACACCTTC. It translates to CASSNSSGTGADGYTF.

The J gene is TRBJ2-7, the V gene TRBV6-1, with D tentatively TRBD1 (5 bases). Germline CDR1 MNHNS, CDR2 SASEGT. The CDR3 spans 14 residues. Trimming removed 3 bases from V and 3 bases from J, with 12 bases in between. The CDR3 DNA is TGTGCCAGCAGTGATGATAGGGGAAACTACGAGCAGTACTTC. This translates into CASSDDRGNYEQYF.

This clone has only one observation. The chain couples TRBV19 to TRBJ2-4, with D maybe TRBD2 (6 bases). This CDR3 comprises 16 residues. Germline CDR1 reads LNHDA; CDR2 reads SQIVND (reference sequence). Trimming pared 3 bases from V and 1 base from J, leaving 13 bases between. The CDR3 reads CASSMAGRNAKNIQYF. The CDR3 nucleotides read TGTGCCAGTAGTATGGCAGGGAGGAACGCCAAAAACATTCAGTACTTC.

Here the CDR3 DNA reads TGTGCCAGCAGTTTCTCAGGTCTGCAGCAAAGGACCCAGTACTTC. Translation gives CASSFSGLQQRTQYF. This chain connects TRBV27 to TRBJ2-5, with D unresolved. This CDR3 spans 15 amino acids. Germline CDR1 MNHEY, CDR2 SMNVEV (reference sequence). With 3 bases removed from V and 7 bases from J, the gap between germline ends came to 18 bases.

The rearrangement links TRBV27 to TRBJ2-7; 9 nucleotides match TRBD1. V lost 0 bases, J lost 4 bases, and 10 bases stayed unmatched. Germline CDR1 MNHEY, CDR2 SMNVEV (reference sequence). The CDR3 totals 17 residues. The CDR3 reads CASSLSPPHRGLYEQYF. In nucleotides, the CDR3 is TGTGCCAGCAGTTTATCCCCCCCCCACAGGGGGCTTTACGAGCAGTACTTC.

The chain employs TRBV28 and TRBJ1-1; D perhaps matches TRBD1 (5 bases). This CDR3 region has 15 residues. Trimming pared 6 bases from V and 3 bases from J, leaving 17 bases between. Germline V gene data show CDR1 as MDHEN and CDR2 as SYDVKM. The CDR3 here is CASSPGGLLDTEAFF. The CDR3 DNA sequence: TGTGCCAGCAGCCCCGGGGGACTACTGGACACTGAAGCTTTCTTT.

At least ten counts were recorded for this clone. The chain is built from TRBV29-1 and TRBJ2-1; TRBD2 aligns across 10 bases. V lost 6 bases and J lost 7; bases outside the gene matches: 9. Per the germline V gene, CDR1 is SQVTM and CDR2 is ANQGSEA. The CDR3 length is 14 residues. CDR3: CSVKREGLSNEQFF. In DNA form, the CDR3 reads TGCAGCGTGAAGCGGGAGGGCCTTTCAAATGAGCAGTTCTTC.

V usage is TRBV11-3 and J usage is TRBJ2-1; 7 bases line up with TRBD2. The trim removed 2 bases at V and 7 bases at J, leaving 8 bases unmatched. The germline CDR1 and CDR2 sequences are SGHNT and YENEEA. This CDR3 is built from 15 residues. The DNA for the CDR3 is TGTGCCAGCAGCTTAAGAGCGGGATATGGTAATGAGCAGTTCTTC. The encoded protein is CASSLRAGYGNEQFF.

This clone was detected only a few times. The gene calls are TRBV7-2 and TRBJ2-1, with TRBD1 matching over 8 bases. CDR1 and CDR2 (germline): SGHTA, FQGNSA. The CDR3 has 13 residues. With V trimmed by 5 bases and J by 15 bases, 12 bases remained unmatched. In nucleotides, the CDR3 is TGTGCCAGCAGCGCAAATGTACAGGGGGTGGGGTTCTTC. This sequence encodes CASSANVQGVGFF.

This clone appeared once. The J gene is TRBJ1-4, the V gene TRBV3-1 (or the pseudogene TRBV3-2); D possibly corresponds to TRBD1 (5 bases). V was trimmed by 4 bases and J by 12 bases, leaving 15 bases between them. The length of the CDR3 is 13 residues. Looked up from germline, CDR1 is LGHDT and CDR2 is YNNKEL (reference sequence). CDR3: CASSRSRTGELFF. The CDR3 DNA sequence: TGTGCCAGCAGCCGCTCAAGGACGGGGGAACTGTTTTTT.

The chain employs TRBV5-6 and TRBJ2-7; 9 bases line up with TRBD2. The CDR3 is 15 amino acids. CDR1 is SGHDT, CDR2 YYEEEE, per germline. The V segment lost 3 bases and the J segment 2 bases; nucleotides outside the gene matches: 6. The CDR3, as DNA: TGTGCCAGCAGCTGGGGACTAGCCGCTCCCTACGAGCAGTACTTC. This codes for CASSWGLAAPYEQYF.

This chain connects TRBV3-1 (or the pseudogene TRBV3-2) to TRBJ2-1; 11 bases match TRBD2. Trimming took 4 bases from V and 7 from J; bases not matched to a gene: 6. The V gene's germline CDR1 is LGHDT and CDR2 YNNKEL (reference sequence). This CDR3 is 15 amino acids long. CDR3 amino acids: CASSPLAGGYNEQFF. The CDR3 region has the DNA TGTGCCAGCAGCCCCTTAGCGGGAGGGTATAATGAGCAGTTCTTC.

In this sample, this clone is medium-sized (0.01 to 0.1%). The V gene is TRBV15, the J gene TRBJ1-5; TRBD1 might be the D (6 bases). The CDR3 is made up of 15 amino acids. Germline V gives CDR1 LNHNV, CDR2 YYDKDF (reference sequence). With 0 bases removed from V and 4 bases from J, the gap between germline ends came to 10 bases. CDR3 DNA: TGTGCCACCAGCAGAGAGCAGGGGCGAAATCAGCCCCAGCATTTT. This translates into CATSREQGRNQPQHF.

The rearrangement links TRBV30 to TRBJ1-5; D gene ambiguous. This CDR3 region has 12 residues. Trimming left V 5 bases short and J 3 bases short, with 8 bases between. Germline V CDR1 and CDR2: GTSNPN, SVGIG (reference sequence). CDR3 amino acids: CAWDGNNQPQHF. In nucleotides, the CDR3 is TGTGCCTGGGACGGTAACAATCAGCCCCAGCATTTT. Combining the CDR3 with reference TRBV30 and TRBJ1-5 gives the whole variable domain SQTIHQWPATLVQPVGSPLSLECTVEGTSNPNLYWYRQAAGRGLQLLFYSVGIGQISSEVPQNLSASRPQDRQFILSSKKLLLSDSGFYLCAWDGNNQPQHFGDGTRLSIL.

The chain recombines TRBV18 with TRBJ2-7; 8 bases line up with TRBD2. V shed 1 base, J shed 6 bases, and the junction held 8 bases outside the gene matches. The CDR3 contains 15 residues. CDR1 and CDR2 from the germline V gene are KGHSH and LQKENI. The CDR3 is CASSPRPGLEFEQYF. The DNA for the CDR3 is TGTGCCAGCTCACCACGACCGGGACTAGAGTTCGAGCAGTACTTC.

This clone has a count of ten or more. The chain couples TRBV6-1 to TRBJ2-7, with 10 bases aligning to TRBD2. This CDR3 contains 16 residues. J lost 4 bases, V lost 2 bases, and 8 bases had no gene match. Germline V gives CDR1 MNHNS, CDR2 SASEGT. DNA for the CDR3: TGTGCCAGCAGTGAATTTCAACTAGCGGGATCATACGAGCAGTACTTC. Translating gives CASSEFQLAGSYEQYF.

The V gene is TRBV7-2, the J gene TRBJ2-4; TRBD1 is a possible D gene (6 bases). The germline gives CDR1 SGHTA, CDR2 FQGNSA. Trimming stripped 1 base from V and 13 bases from J, with 14 bases between. This CDR3 contains 13 residues. Written as DNA, the CDR3 is TGTGCCAGCAGCTTAGGAATACAGGGAAGGCAGTACTTC. Residues: CASSLGIQGRQYF.

The genes are TRBV28 and TRBJ1-4, with TRBD1 matching 7 bases. V lost 3 bases to trimming and J lost 2 bases; unmatched junction nucleotides: 3. The CDR3 is 15 amino acids. The germline CDR1 and CDR2 sequences are MDHEN and SYDVKM. For the CDR3, the DNA is TGTGCCAGCAGTTTGCAGGGACAGACTAATGAAAAACTGTTTTTT. Amino acid sequence: CASSLQGQTNEKLFF. The full variable domain, with the rest looked up from reference TRBV28 and TRBJ1-4, is DVKVTQSSRYLVKRTGEKVFLECVQDMDHENMFWYRQDPGLGLRLIYFSYDVKMKEKGDIPEGYSVSREKKERFSLILESASTNQTSMYLCASSLQGQTNEKLFFGSGTQLSVL.

The rearrangement uses TRBV19 and TRBJ2-1, with D uncertain. Per germline, CDR1 LNHDA and CDR2 SQIVND (reference sequence). The ends were cut back, 4 bases at V and 0 bases at J, with 10 bases in the middle. The CDR3 is 15 residues long. In DNA, the CDR3 is TGTGCCAGTAGTAGAAAAGAGCTCTCCTACAATGAGCAGTTCTTC. It translates to CASSRKELSYNEQFF.

The chain has TRBV7-6 and TRBJ2-7; 9 bases align to TRBD1. With 5 bases clipped from V and 5 bases from J, the junction kept 4 bases outside the gene matches. Germline V gene lookup returns CDR1 SGHVS and CDR2 FNYEAQ. This CDR3 is 13 amino acids long. CDR3 region: CASSRRQGDEQYF. CDR3 DNA: TGTGCCAGCAGCCGCCGACAGGGGGACGAGCAGTACTTC.

The rearrangement links TRBV27 to TRBJ2-1; the D gene is possibly TRBD1 (7 bases). The germline V gene encodes CDR1 MNHEY and CDR2 SMNVEV (reference sequence). V was shortened by 7 bases and J by 0 bases, with 16 bases between the two germline ends. The CDR3 has 16 amino acids. The DNA for the CDR3 is TGTGCCAGCATCGTCGCAGGGGGGAGCTCCTACAATGAGCAGTTCTTC. The encoded protein is CASIVAGGSSYNEQFF.

This clone was counted a few times. The chain links TRBV2 to TRBJ2-7; D is perhaps TRBD2 (6 bases). Germline-derived CDR1 and CDR2 are SNHLY and FYNNEI. The V gene lost 4 bases and the J gene lost 1 base, with 11 bases spanning the gap. The CDR3 has 14 amino acids. CDR3 DNA: TGTGCCAGCAGTGTTGGAGGGCCTTCCTACGAGCAGTACTTC. Translation: CASSVGGPSYEQYF.

The chain is built from TRBV25-1 and TRBJ2-7; 9 positions match TRBD1. The V segment lost 3 bases and the J segment 0 bases; nucleotides outside the gene matches: 3. The CDR3 is made up of 15 amino acids. Germline CDR1 reads MGHDK; CDR2 reads SYGVNS. The CDR3 sequence is CASSDSTGGSYEQYF. CDR3 bases: TGTGCCAGCAGTGATTCGACAGGGGGCTCCTACGAGCAGTACTTC.

The chain has TRBV28 and TRBJ2-5; 10 bases line up with TRBD2. The CDR3 contains 18 residues. The J segment lost 4 bases and the V segment lost 5 bases, leaving 16 bases of the junction unmatched. The germline V gene encodes CDR1 MDHEN and CDR2 SYDVKM. CDR3 DNA: TGTGCCAGCAGTCCCATCAGGCGGGCTAGCGGGAGCCGAGAGACCCAGTACTTC. It translates to CASSPIRRASGSRETQYF.

The V gene is TRBV11-3, the J gene TRBJ2-1; TRBD2 matches at 7 bases. Looked up from germline, CDR1 is SGHNT and CDR2 is YENEEA. The CDR3 is 16 residues long. V shed 0 bases, J shed 4 bases, and the junction held 6 bases outside the gene matches. The DNA of the CDR3 is TGTGCCAGCAGCTTAGATACTAGCGTGAGATACAATGAGCAGTTCTTC. Translation: CASSLDTSVRYNEQFF.

At least ten counts were recorded for this clone. The V call is TRBV7-3, the J call TRBJ2-7; 7 bases line up with TRBD1. Germline CDR1 and CDR2: SGHTA and FQGTGA. V was clipped by 2 bases and J by 4 bases; unmatched bases: 2. The CDR3 is 13 residues long. This chain's CDR3 is CASSLDRAYEQYF. For the CDR3, the DNA is TGTGCCAGCAGCTTAGACAGGGCGTACGAGCAGTACTTC. The whole variable domain, filled in from reference TRBV7-3 and TRBJ2-7, reads GAGVSQTPSNKVTEKGKYVELRCDPISGHTALYWYRQSLGQGPEFLIYFQGTGAADDSGLPNDRFFAVRPEGSVSTLKIQRTERGDSAVYLCASSLDRAYEQYFGPGTRLTVT.

Only a few counts were recorded for this clone. The rearrangement links TRBV28 to TRBJ2-7; TRBD1 agrees at 8 bases. The CDR3 has 16 amino acids. The germline CDR1 and CDR2 sequences are MDHEN and SYDVKM. The junction had 20 bases not matched to a gene; V was cut back by 10 bases and J by 6 bases. CDR3 nucleotides: TGTGCCACCAGACAGGGGAAGGGACACCTAATCTCCGAGCAGTACTTC. This sequence encodes CATRQGKGHLISEQYF.